Listed below are T cell receptor beta chains from one sample, sequenced in a study of beta chain features in type 1 diabetes. Sequenced by immunoSEQ multiplex PCR; TCRdb stores in-frame clones only, minus some. The sample lists some 370,000 clones, around a tenth seen once, with about 0.64% in the top ten. Source material: central memory CD4+ T cells from blood. These receptors all come from a man aged 25-45 years with type 1 diabetes. The CDR3 runs from the conserved cysteine through the conserved F or W. The D gene is left open where the match is weak. The size field is filled for only some rows; it gives once, few, many or a size class.

TRBD1,TRBV10-3,TRBJ2-3,many,CAILRGQGATTQYF,TGTGCCATCCTGAGGGGACAGGGGGCTACTACGCAGTATTTT
.,TRBV28,TRBJ1-5,few,CASSLVAQPQHF,TGTGCCAGCAGTTTAGTTGCTCAGCCCCAGCATTTT
.,TRBV9,TRBJ2-1,few,CASSPRAGQDYNEQFF,TGTGCCAGCAGCCCCCGCGCGGGACAAGATTACAATGAGCAGTTCTTC
.,TRBV25-1,TRBJ1-5,.,CASSGQGWDSNQPQHF,TGTGCCAGCAGTGGGCAGGGGTGGGATAGCAATCAGCCCCAGCATTTT
.,TRBV12-2,TRBJ1-1,few,CASRLATTGTGGLNTEAFF,TGTGCAAGTCGCTTAGCGACTACCGGGACAGGCGGTTTGAACACTGAAGCTTTCTTT
.,TRBV2,TRBJ2-5,.,CASSLETQYF,TGTGCCAGCAGTCTGGAGACCCAGTACTTC
.,TRBV28,TRBJ1-5,few,CASQYNSGVQPQHF,TGTGCCAGCCAATATAACTCCGGGGTACAGCCCCAGCATTTT
TRBD1,TRBV11-1,TRBJ1-5,.,CASSLDRDNQPQHF,TGTGCCAGCAGCTTGGACAGGGACAATCAGCCCCAGCATTTT
.,TRBV2,TRBJ2-1,.,CASSVGPNEQFF,TGTGCCAGCAGTGTTGGGCCGAATGAGCAGTTCTTC
.,TRBV18,TRBJ1-5,few,CASSPPGALGNQPQHF,TGTGCCAGCTCACCACCGGGGGCTTTGGGCAATCAGCCCCAGCATTTT
.,TRBV7-9,TRBJ1-4,.,CASSPGGGDEKLFF,TGTGCCAGCAGCCCCGGGGGAGGGGATGAAAAACTGTTTTTT
.,TRBV6-5,TRBJ2-6,.,CASSLEAGANVLTF,TGTGCCAGCAGTCTAGAGGCTGGGGCCAACGTCCTGACTTTC
.,TRBV7-9,TRBJ2-5,.,CASSFRGPGETQYF,TGTGCCAGCAGCTTTAGAGGGCCCGGGGAGACCCAGTACTTC
.,TRBV21-1,TRBJ1-4,.,CASSGTGILTNEKLFF,TGTGCCAGCAGCGGGACAGGGATATTAACTAATGAAAAACTGTTTTTT
.,TRBV7-3,TRBJ1-1,many,CASSPLVETEAFF,TGTGCCAGCAGCCCCCTGGTGGAAACTGAAGCTTTCTTT
.,TRBV5-4,TRBJ2-7,few,CASSLPQAYEQYF,TGTGCCAGCAGCTTGCCCCAGGCCTACGAGCAGTACTTC
TRBD2,TRBV7-2,TRBJ2-5,few,CASSLVAGGGETQYF,TGTGCCAGCAGCTTGGTAGCGGGAGGGGGTGAGACCCAGTACTTC
TRBD1,TRBV28,TRBJ1-4,.,CASSPGTGEGEKLFF,TGTGCCAGCAGTCCCGGGACAGGGGAGGGGGAAAAACTGTTTTTT
TRBD1,TRBV11-2,TRBJ2-3,once,CASSSLGDRRDTQYF,TGTGCCAGCAGCTCATTAGGGGACAGGAGAGATACGCAGTATTTT
TRBD2,TRBV7-2,TRBJ2-1,few,CASSPRLAGIYNEQFF,TGTGCCAGCAGCCCTCGACTAGCGGGCATATACAATGAGCAGTTCTTC
TRBD1,TRBV6-1,TRBJ1-1,few,CASSYIQGTGAFF,TGTGCCAGCAGTTATATACAGGGGACGGGAGCTTTCTTT
TRBD2,TRBV5-4,TRBJ2-5,.,CASSLSKGTSETQYF,TGTGCCAGCAGCTTAAGTAAAGGGACTAGTGAGACCCAGTACTTC
.,TRBV5-4,TRBJ2-2,.,CASSPGGGYTGELFF,TGTGCCAGCAGCCCGGGGGGCGGGTACACCGGGGAGCTGTTTTTT
TRBD2,TRBV7-9,TRBJ2-3,many,CASSLFLAGGTGDTQYF,TGTGCCAGCAGCTTATTTCTCGCGGGAGGTACAGGAGATACGCAGTATTTT
.,TRBV6-5,TRBJ2-1,.,CATSPDSYNEQFF,TGTGCCACTAGTCCAGACTCCTACAATGAGCAGTTCTTC
TRBD1,TRBV6-5,TRBJ1-1,.,CASSYRTGNTEAFF,TGTGCCAGCAGTTACCGGACAGGGAACACTGAAGCTTTCTTT
TRBD1,TRBV11-2,TRBJ1-2,few,CASSGGPPGQGYGYTF,TGTGCCAGCAGCGGAGGTCCCCCGGGACAGGGCTATGGCTACACCTTC
.,TRBV2,TRBJ1-1,.,CASILNRNTEAFF,TGTGCCAGCATCCTCAACAGGAACACTGAAGCTTTCTTT
.,TRBV7-6,TRBJ2-7,few,CASSLDQGSLEQYF,TGTGCCAGCAGCTTAGACCAGGGTTCGCTGGAGCAGTACTTC
.,TRBV7-2,TRBJ2-3,few,CASTQGTRSTDTQYF,TGCGCCAGCACACAGGGCACCCGGTCCACAGATACGCAGTATTTT
.,TRBV7-2,TRBJ1-5,few,CASSRSRDSQANQPQHF,TGTGCCAGCAGCCGAAGCCGGGACTCCCAGGCGAATCAGCCCCAGCATTTT
.,TRBV10-3,TRBJ2-1,many,CAISELGGYNEQFF,TGTGCCATCAGTGAGCTGGGCGGGTACAATGAGCAGTTCTTC
.,TRBV6-5,TRBJ2-1,many,CASSPRPTEYNEQFF,TGTGCCAGCAGCCCTAGACCGACTGAATACAATGAGCAGTTCTTC
.,TRBV7-2,TRBJ2-2,.,CASSLAGSNTGELFF,TGTGCCAGCAGCTTAGCTGGGTCGAACACCGGGGAGCTGTTTTTT
.,TRBV30,TRBJ1-1,.,CAWTASLAQAAFF,TGTGCCTGGACGGCAAGCCTCGCTCAGGCCGCTTTCTTT
TRBD1,TRBV27,TRBJ2-7,few,CASSLGTARSYEQYF,TGTGCCAGCAGCCTGGGGACAGCCCGCTCCTACGAGCAGTACTTC
TRBD1,TRBV7-2,TRBJ1-3,few,CAIGFGTGGNTIYF,TGTGCCATCGGGTTTGGGACAGGGGGAAACACCATATATTTT
.,TRBV29-1,TRBJ1-1,few,CSLKRGESPEAFF,TGCAGCTTGAAGAGGGGCGAAAGTCCTGAAGCTTTCTTT
TRBD2,TRBV11-2,TRBJ2-3,.,CASESGSGDTQYF,TGTGCCAGTGAAAGCGGGAGTGGAGATACGCAGTATTTT
.,TRBV5-1,TRBJ2-1,few,CASSFPQGNEQFF,TGCGCCAGCAGCTTCCCACAGGGTAATGAGCAGTTCTTC
.,TRBV28,TRBJ2-5,.,CASSSIGLARETQYF,TGTGCCAGCAGTTCGATCGGGCTAGCGAGAGAGACCCAGTACTTC
.,TRBV2,TRBJ1-5,few,CASIAEPNQPQHF,TGTGCCAGCATAGCAGAGCCCAATCAGCCCCAGCATTTT
TRBD2,TRBV6-6,TRBJ2-1,.,CASTSSGSYNEQFF,TGTGCCAGCACCTCCAGCGGGAGCTACAATGAGCAGTTCTTC
TRBD1,TRBV19,TRBJ1-2,few,CASKRTGSRDSNYGYTF,TGTGCCAGTAAAAGGACGGGGTCCCGGGACAGCAACTATGGCTACACCTTC
.,TRBV4-3,TRBJ2-1,few,CASSQELRNEQFF,TGCGCCAGCAGCCAAGAGTTGCGTAATGAGCAGTTCTTC
.,TRBV4-1,TRBJ2-1,few,CASSQDGGKYNEQFF,TGCGCCAGCAGCCAAGACGGCGGGAAGTACAATGAGCAGTTCTTC
.,TRBV18,TRBJ2-7,few,CASSLDLSGAPQYF,TGTGCCAGCTCACTCGACTTAAGTGGGGCTCCGCAGTACTTC
.,TRBV10-3,TRBJ1-1,many,CAIRQNTEAFF,TGTGCCATCAGGCAGAACACTGAAGCTTTCTTT
TRBD1,TRBV14,TRBJ2-1,few,CASSQVPDRGRNEQFF,TGTGCCAGCAGCCAAGTACCGGACAGGGGGCGGAATGAGCAGTTCTTC
TRBD2,TRBV4-2,TRBJ2-5,few,CASSQGTSGRALEETQYF,TGTGCCAGCAGCCAAGGGACTAGCGGGAGGGCCCTCGAGGAGACCCAGTACTTC